What follows is one TCR beta chain and its context. What it recognizes is unknown. The sample originates from a study of T cell repertoires in cytomegalovirus infection. About the research overall: CMV epitopes in the study were HLA-C-restricted (recently identified) and HLA-B-restricted (well studied).

In TCRdb, the reads were re-called with MiXCR into one record per CDR3 protein. This sample carries 160,000 or so distinct CDR3 sequences, roughly 20% of them seen once, and the ten largest clones take under 30%. Study conclusions and caveats: The ex vivo response showed dominance by HLA-C-restricted CMV-specific TCR beta clonotypes.

The source material was CD8+ T cells from cultured PBMCs, sampled from culture after CMV antigen stimulation. The sequence was obtained from a human donor in good health (CMV status not recorded). Some clones in this sample may be carry-over from other donors' samples.

CDR3 residues: CASSSPFSGGGTEAFF. For the CDR3, the DNA is TGTGCCAGCAGCTCTCCTTTTTCGGGGGGAGGCACTGAAGCTTTCTTT. V gene TRBV7-9 combines with J gene TRBJ1-1; tentative D call: TRBD1 (5 bases). Trimming shortened V by 4 bases and J by 4 bases, and 19 bases separated the two germline ends. This CDR3 has 16 amino acids. Germline V gene data show CDR1 as SEHNR and CDR2 as FQNEAQ (reference sequence).